Listed here are 18 T cell receptor beta chains from one sample, sequenced in a study of blood T cell repertoires in COVID-19. Sequencing was performed with immunoSEQ multiplex PCR; in TCRdb, only in-frame clones are kept and a portion is missing. The sample lists some 310,000 clones; just under 90% were seen once. Source material: PBMCs or T cells enriched from blood (not recorded which). The source is a woman in her twenties or thirties who had recovered from COVID-19.

This chain links TRBV3-1 (or the pseudogene TRBV3-2) with TRBJ2-1; maybe TRBD2 (6 bases). The CDR3 sequence is 15 residues long. The germline V and J ends were trimmed by 3 bases and 2 bases, with 11 bases remaining between them. Germline CDR1 is LGHDT and CDR2 is YNNKEL (reference sequence). The CDR3 sequence is CASSHSGRTYNEQFF. The DNA of the CDR3 is TGTGCCAGCAGCCATAGCGGAAGAACCTACAATGAGCAGTTCTTC.

This rearrangement joins TRBV4-1 to TRBJ1-1, with 7 bases that match TRBD1. The junction had 8 bases not matched to a gene; V was cut back by 4 bases and J by 0 bases. The CDR3 totals 16 residues. Germline lookup yields CDR1 MGHRA and CDR2 YSYEKL. Written as DNA, the CDR3 is TGCGCCAGCAGCCGAGTAGGACAGGTCATGAACACTGAAGCTTTCTTT. This translates into CASSRVGQVMNTEAFF.

V gene TRBV5-1 combines with J gene TRBJ2-7; TRBD1 is a possible D gene (6 bases). The CDR3 length is 16 residues. The germline V gene has CDR1 SGHRS and CDR2 YFSETQ. V gave up 8 bases and J gave up 3 bases, with 24 bases separating them. The CDR3 DNA sequence: TGCGCCAGTGCAGATGGGACAAACCAAAAGGACTACGAGCAGTACTTC. Its protein product is CASADGTNQKDYEQYF.

The CDR3 loop reads CASSFYQGSPTYNEQFF. The DNA for the CDR3 is TGTGCCAGCAGCTTTTATCAGGGTTCCCCGACCTACAATGAGCAGTTCTTC. This sequence joins TRBV5-8 and TRBJ2-1; D possibly corresponds to TRBD1 (5 bases). Germline lookup yields CDR1 SGHTS and CDR2 YDEGEE. Between the trimmed V and J ends, which lost 2 bases and 2 bases, there was a span of 17 bases. The CDR3 has 17 amino acids.

V gene TRBV11-2 combines with J gene TRBJ2-1; 7 bases fit TRBD1. In germline, CDR1 is SGHAT, CDR2 FQNNGV. This CDR3 contains 15 residues. The J segment lost 2 bases and the V segment lost 1 base, leaving 2 bases of the junction unmatched. This CDR3 is CASSLVQGAYNEQFF. CDR3 nucleotides: TGTGCCAGCAGCTTAGTCCAGGGGGCCTACAATGAGCAGTTCTTC.

This clone was seen more than once but under ten times. This rearrangement joins TRBV18 to TRBJ2-5; 9 bases fit TRBD1. V shed 3 bases, J shed 1 base, and the junction held 3 bases outside the gene matches. The CDR3 runs to 15 residues. From germline, CDR1 is KGHSH and CDR2 LQKENI. The CDR3 sequence is CASSPQDRGQETQYF. CDR3 DNA: TGTGCCAGCTCACCCCAGGACAGGGGCCAAGAGACCCAGTACTTC.

The genes are TRBV18 and TRBJ1-1; TRBD1 matches at 7 bases. V lost 4 bases and J lost 2; bases outside the gene matches: 4. This CDR3 contains 14 residues. Per the germline V gene, CDR1 is KGHSH and CDR2 is LQKENI. In nucleotides, the CDR3 is TGTGCCAGCTCACGGGGACAGTTAAACACTGAAGCTTTCTTT. The encoded protein is CASSRGQLNTEAFF.

This rearrangement joins TRBV5-1 to TRBJ1-5, with 11 bases identical to TRBD1. Germline values: CDR1 SGHRS, CDR2 YFSETQ. The V gene end was trimmed by 4 bases and the J gene end by 10 bases; junction bases not matched to a gene: 7. The CDR3 has 14 residues. CDR3 sequence: CASSIGTGGKPQHF. As DNA, the CDR3 is TGCGCCAGCAGCATCGGGACAGGGGGTAAACCCCAGCATTTT.

J is TRBJ1-1 and V is TRBV9; possible D gene TRBD1, 5 bases. Trimming took 3 bases from V and 0 from J, leaving 9 bases between them. CDR1 SGDLS and CDR2 YYNGEE come from the germline V gene. This CDR3 contains 14 residues. Written as DNA, the CDR3 is TGTGCCAGCAGCGCGGGACTCATGAACACTGAAGCTTTCTTT. Protein sequence: CASSAGLMNTEAFF.

The chain has TRBV11-2 and TRBJ2-1; D ambiguous. Germline CDR1 and CDR2: SGHAT and FQNNGV. There are 13 residues in the CDR3. Trimming removed 3 bases from V and 5 bases from J, with 8 bases in between. The CDR3 DNA reads as TGTGCCAGCAGCTTGCGGCTCGACAATGAGCAGTTCTTC. Its translation is CASSLRLDNEQFF.

This chain links TRBV6-5 with TRBJ1-1; D may be TRBD1 (6 bases). The CDR3 loop spans 14 amino acids. The ends were cut back, 6 bases at V and 1 base at J, with 12 bases in the middle. CDR1 MNHEY and CDR2 SVGAGI come from the germline V gene. DNA of the CDR3: TGTGCCAGCAGCCGCCCAGGGGAGAACACTGAAGCTTTCTTT. Protein product: CASSRPGENTEAFF.

This chain connects TRBV19 to TRBJ2-7, with 16 bases lining up with TRBD2. The V gene's germline CDR1 is LNHDA and CDR2 SQIVND (reference sequence). The CDR3 sequence is 17 residues long. J lost 6 bases, V lost 8 bases, and 13 bases had no gene match. The CDR3 sequence: CASSPSGLAGGSREQYF. CDR3 DNA: TGTGCCAGTTCCCCGTCGGGACTAGCGGGAGGGTCCCGCGAGCAGTACTTC. Using reference TRBV19 and TRBJ2-7 for the parts outside the CDR3, the full variable domain is DGGITQSPKYLFRKEGQNVTLSCEQNLNHDAMYWYRQDPGQGLRLIYYSQIVNDFQKGDIAEGYSVSREKKESFPLTVTSAQKNPTAFYLCASSPSGLAGGSREQYFGPGTRLTVT.

The chain has TRBV2 and TRBJ2-7; 9 bases are shared with TRBD1. Trimming removed 6 bases from V and 4 bases from J; junction bases left unmatched: 10. Germline-derived CDR1 and CDR2 are SNHLY and FYNNEI. The CDR3 has 15 amino acids. Written as DNA, the CDR3 is TGTGCCAGCAGAACCCGGACAGGGGTTCAGTACGAGCAGTACTTC. This sequence encodes CASRTRTGVQYEQYF.

The rearrangement joins TRBV6-5 to TRBJ1-3; D is unresolved. This CDR3 is 15 amino acids long. The V and J ends lost 2 bases and 0 bases respectively, with 8 bases between them. From germline, CDR1 is MNHEY and CDR2 SVGAGI. The DNA of the CDR3 is TGTGCCAGCAGTTACCGGAGGAACTCTGGAAACACCATATATTTT. This translates into CASSYRRNSGNTIYF.

This chain uses TRBV28 with TRBJ2-7; TRBD1 agrees at 9 bases. V was pared by 3 bases and J by 2 bases, with 5 bases of the junction left unmatched. Per germline, CDR1 MDHEN and CDR2 SYDVKM. CDR3 length: 15 amino acids. The DNA of the CDR3 is TGTGCCAGCAGTTTTTATCGGGACAGGGCCTACGAGCAGTACTTC. Amino acids: CASSFYRDRAYEQYF.

This sequence joins TRBV28 and TRBJ1-2; the D gene is possibly TRBD1 (5 bases). The CDR3 has 14 residues. The V gene lost 4 bases and the J gene lost 6 bases, with 15 bases spanning the gap. Per germline, CDR1 MDHEN and CDR2 SYDVKM. CDR3 in amino acids: CASSSFGGGDGYTF. In DNA, the CDR3 is TGTGCCAGCAGTTCTTTTGGGGGGGGAGATGGCTACACCTTC.

This chain uses TRBV7-8 with TRBJ2-7; D unclear. CDR1 and CDR2 (germline): SGHVS, FQNEAQ. V lost 5 bases and J 3 bases, leaving 8 bases between the germline ends. The CDR3 is made up of 12 amino acids. CDR3 loop: CASSPRLYEQYF. In DNA form, the CDR3 reads TGTGCCAGCAGCCCGAGACTCTACGAGCAGTACTTC. The full variable domain, with the rest looked up from reference TRBV7-8 and TRBJ2-7, is GAGVSQSPRYKVAKRGQDVALRCDPISGHVSLFWYQQALGQGPEFLTYFQNEAQLDKSGLPSDRFFAERPEGSVSTLKIQRTQQEDSAVYLCASSPRLYEQYFGPGTRLTVT.

This sequence joins TRBV11-3 and TRBJ2-7, with a possible D match to TRBD2 (5 bases). Trimming left V 0 bases short and J 4 bases short, with 7 bases between. CDR3 length: 13 residues. From germline, CDR1 is SGHNT and CDR2 YENEEA. CDR3 sequence reads: CASSLELDYEQYF. Written as DNA, the CDR3 is TGTGCCAGCAGCTTAGAACTAGATTACGAGCAGTACTTC. Supplemented by reference TRBV11-3 and TRBJ2-7, the full variable domain reads EAGVVQSPRYKIIEKKQPVAFWCNPISGHNTLYWYLQNLGQGPELLIRYENEEAVDDSQLPKDRFSAERLKGVDSTLKIQPAELGDSAVYLCASSLELDYEQYFGPGTRLTVT.